What follows describes a single T cell receptor beta chain. The source of the sample is a study of blood T cell repertoires in COVID-19. Study overall: Both acute and convalescent COVID-19 samples were obtained from the United States, Italy and Spain. In each case, the material was cDNA or gDNA derived from T cells, B-cell-depleted T cells, or PBMCs.

In the authors' methods: Estimation of nucleated cell counts was performed using reference gene primer amplification. Using immunoSEQ multiplex PCR, the repertoire was profiled, and TCRdb retains in-frame clones only, with some absent. For V, J and clone size, that table is used; D and trimming come from the DNA. The sample has 65,000 to 70,000 clones, approximately 79% seen once. Germline V gene lookup returns CDR1 KGHSH and CDR2 LQKENI. This CDR3 comprises 15 residues. The ends were cut back, 2 bases at V and 2 bases at J, with 11 bases in the middle. The sample taken for sequencing was peripheral blood. The clonotype was recovered from an elderly man with active COVID-19. The chain links TRBV18 to TRBJ2-3; D possibly corresponds to TRBD2 (6 bases). The chain's CDR3 is CASSPYGGNTDTQYF. The CDR3 DNA reads TGTGCCAGCTCACCATACGGGGGAAACACAGATACGCAGTATTTT.